This is a list of T cell receptor beta chains from one sample in a study of shared clonotypes between healthy human individuals. Profiling relied on immunoSEQ multiplex PCR, and the TCRdb table lists in-frame clones only, not all of them. The sample includes approximately 2,000,000 clones, about nine tenths of them seen just once. Sample: naive CD4+ T cells from PBMCs. The source is a man aged 18 to 29 in good health. Some clones in this sample may be carry-over from other donors' samples. Both conserved end residues are trimmed from each CDR3.

j_call v_call cdr3_aa
TRBJ2-7 TRBV6-6 ASSYPPDRVSYEQY
TRBJ1-5 TRBV5-8 ASSLGVGGNQPQH
TRBJ1-2 TRBV21-1 ASSKFPSDKRTVYGYT
TRBJ1-1 TRBV11-3 ASSLERNTEAF
TRBJ2-3 TRBV5-1 ASSLAGGSSDTQY
TRBJ1-2 TRBV7-9 ASSLTGLSGYT
TRBJ2-7 TRBV9 ASSVEAGGLIEQY
TRBJ1-1 TRBV28 ASSFSPNTEAF
TRBJ2-1 TRBV5-5 ASSSKLGLSSRHNEQF
TRBJ2-1 TRBV18 ASSTGLAGGQGEQF